This T cell receptor (beta chain) derives from a study of cytomegalovirus exposure and HLA in healthy donors. Germline CDR1 and CDR2: SNHLY and FYNNEI. There are 16 residues in the CDR3. V was cut by 4 bases and J by 5 bases, with 15 bases left in between. 13 Jbeta primers and 60 Vbeta primers were used for the PCR. Produced via immunoSEQ multiplex PCR; TCRdb's table is partial and in-frame only. Of 100,000 or so clones in the sample, more than 65% are singletons; the top ten hold 3.2%. This sequence originates from a man aged 25-45 years in good health and CMV-seronegative. Sequences were obtained from PBMCs. The rearrangement uses TRBV2 and TRBJ1-6; the D is unclear. For the CDR3, the DNA is TGTGCCAGCAGTGGACTCGACCGAGGTGATAATTCACCCCTCCACTTT. Translated: CASSGLDRGDNSPLHF.